What follows are 22 T cell receptor beta chains derived from one specimen sequenced in a study of early T cells in non-severe SARS-CoV-2 infection. TCRdb reprocessed the 5' RACE reads with MiXCR, giving one entry per CDR3 protein. Of about 40,000 distinct CDR3 sequences detected, roughly 6% appear once; the ten largest clones hold around 8%. The source was whole blood, collected at baseline. The source is an adult who was a healthcare worker with PCR-confirmed SARS-CoV-2 infection or an uninfected control (not recorded which).

Many counts were recorded for this clonotype. This chain connects TRBV12-3 or TRBV12-4 to TRBJ1-6, with 8 positions matching TRBD1. V trimming: 5 bases; J trimming: 7 bases; junction bases outside the gene matches: 7. This CDR3 has 15 amino acids. Written as DNA, the CDR3 is TGTGCCAGCAGTCCGCAAGACAGGGGAAATTCACCCCTCCACTTT. It is translated as CASSPQDRGNSPLHF.

This clonotype was seen many times. The CDR3 sequence: CSAQPGRGSYNEQFF. The CDR3 DNA is TGCAGCGCCCAACCCGGCCGGGGGTCCTACAATGAGCAGTTCTTC. The chain couples TRBV29-1 to TRBJ2-1; the D gene is possibly TRBD2 (6 bases). Germline V gene sequence: CDR1 SQVTM, CDR2 ANQGSEA. There are 15 residues in the CDR3. V was pared by 7 bases and J by 1 base, with 17 bases between.

This clonotype was seen only a few times. The CDR3 nucleotides are TGTGCCAGCACCACGAGAGGGGGAGTTCGCACCGGGGAGCTGTTTTTT. Translated: CASTTRGGVRTGELFF. This chain uses TRBV12-3 or TRBV12-4 with TRBJ2-2, with D possibly being TRBD1 (6 bases). Between the trimmed V and J ends, which lost 7 bases and 4 bases, there was a span of 19 bases. The CDR3 runs 16 residues.

This clonotype was observed at least ten times. The J gene is TRBJ1-1, the V gene TRBV13; D is unclear. CDR1 and CDR2 from the germline V gene are PRHDT and FYEKMQ (reference sequence). The CDR3 is 12 residues long. Trimming removed 1 base from V and 7 bases from J, with 7 bases in between. The CDR3 spells CASSLDGYEAFF. DNA of the CDR3: TGTGCCAGCAGCTTAGACGGTTATGAAGCTTTCTTT.

This clonotype was seen only a few times. The rearrangement joins TRBV20-1 to TRBJ1-5, with D possibly matching TRBD1 (5 bases). Looked up from germline, CDR1 is DFQATT and CDR2 is SNEGSKA (reference sequence). The V end was cut by 0 bases, the J end by 0 bases, with 6 bases between. The CDR3 length is 14 residues. CDR3: CSARDGGSNQPQHF. Written as DNA, the CDR3 is TGCAGTGCTAGAGATGGGGGTAGCAATCAGCCCCAGCATTTT.

A few counts support this clonotype. This rearrangement joins TRBV4-3 to TRBJ1-3, with 8 bases aligning to TRBD1. Germline-derived CDR1 and CDR2 are LGHNA and YSLEER. The CDR3 is made up of 17 amino acids. V lost 3 bases to trimming and J lost 4 bases; unmatched junction nucleotides: 11. This CDR3 reads CASSQDRQGTWGNTIYF. CDR3 nucleotides: TGCGCCAGCAGCCAGGACCGACAGGGGACGTGGGGAAACACCATATATTTT.

There are many counts of this clonotype. The V and J genes are TRBV7-2 and TRBJ2-1; 12 bases are shared with TRBD2. This CDR3 has 16 residues. Germline V gene data show CDR1 as SGHTA and CDR2 as FQGNSA. The V segment lost 0 bases and the J segment 8 bases; nucleotides outside the gene matches: 5. The CDR3 DNA sequence: TGTGCCAGCAGCTTAGCGTCTAGCGGGGGGGCCTATGAGCAGTTCTTC. Amino acid sequence: CASSLASSGGAYEQFF.

This clonotype was seen many times. The chain employs TRBV20-1 and TRBJ2-5, with 11 bases aligning to TRBD1. Losses at the gene ends were 6 bases for V and 5 bases for J; bases not matched to a gene: 11. The CDR3 runs 15 residues. In germline, CDR1 is DFQATT, CDR2 SNEGSKA (reference sequence). The CDR3 sequence: CSAPRGTGGSETQYF. The CDR3 nucleotides are TGCAGTGCCCCTAGGGGGACAGGGGGGTCGGAGACCCAGTACTTC.

This clonotype came up a few times. The CDR3 DNA sequence: TGCGCCAGCAGCCAAGAAACCGGGACAGGGTCGCATGAGCAGTTCTTC. Protein sequence: CASSQETGTGSHEQFF. V is TRBV4-1 and J is TRBJ2-1; 9 nucleotides line up with TRBD1. Germline V gene sequence: CDR1 MGHRA, CDR2 YSYEKL. The V and J ends lost 0 bases and 8 bases, in that order; junction bases with no gene match: 8. The CDR3 is made up of 16 amino acids.

This clonotype was observed a handful of times. The chain combines TRBV11-2 with TRBJ2-1; 8 nucleotides align to TRBD1. The CDR3 is 14 amino acids. Germline lookup yields CDR1 SGHAT and CDR2 FQNNGV. V was clipped by 0 bases and J by 5 bases; unmatched bases: 0. This chain's CDR3 is CASSLEGQDNEQFF. The CDR3 DNA reads TGTGCCAGCAGCTTAGAGGGACAGGACAATGAGCAGTTCTTC.

This clonotype was seen repeatedly, ten times or more. This rearrangement joins TRBV28 to TRBJ2-3; D is undetermined. From germline, CDR1 is MDHEN and CDR2 SYDVKM. The CDR3 is made up of 16 amino acids. The V gene lost 7 bases and the J gene lost 0 bases, with 17 bases spanning the gap. CDR3 DNA sequence: TGTGCCAGCATCCTCCCCCGGGCAACTAGCACAGATACGCAGTATTTT. This gives the protein CASILPRATSTDTQYF.

The chain couples TRBV29-1 to TRBJ2-1, with TRBD1 as a possible D gene (6 bases). CDR3 size: 11 residues. Germline CDR1 reads SQVTM; CDR2 reads ANQGSEA. Trimming pared 6 bases from V and 10 bases from J, leaving 13 bases between. The CDR3, as DNA: TGCAGCGTAAGGACAGACAGCGAGCAGTTCTTC. The encoded protein is CSVRTDSEQFF.

This clonotype was seen at least ten times. The chain recombines TRBV12-3 or TRBV12-4 with TRBJ1-2; TRBD1 aligns across 9 bases. The CDR3 sequence is 13 residues long. The ends lost 6 bases at V and 5 bases at J; junction bases unmatched: 4. This CDR3 reads CASSRTGEYGYTF. Here the CDR3 DNA reads TGTGCCAGCAGCCGGACAGGGGAATATGGCTACACCTTC.

The chain recombines TRBV6-2 or TRBV6-3 with TRBJ2-7; 8 bases are a match to TRBD2. The CDR3 totals 14 residues. J was trimmed by 6 bases and V by 2 bases; bases with no gene match: 6. The germline CDR1 and CDR2 sequences are MNHEY and SVGEGT. CDR3 bases: TGTGCCAGCAGTTACCCAGGACTAGCTGTCGAGCAGTACTTC. Protein sequence: CASSYPGLAVEQYF.

This clonotype showed up many times. The chain links TRBV12-3 or TRBV12-4 to TRBJ1-1; D remains unclear. The CDR3 spans 11 residues. V lost 3 bases and J 6 bases, leaving 5 bases between the germline ends. The CDR3 bases are TGTGCCAGCAGTTTTTCGGCTGAAGCTTTCTTT. It translates to CASSFSAEAFF.

This clonotype was counted ten times or more. The J gene is TRBJ1-5, the V gene TRBV12-3 or TRBV12-4; D is possibly TRBD1 (5 bases). V was shortened by 6 bases and J by 3 bases, with 18 bases between the two germline ends. The CDR3 spans 16 residues. CDR3 protein: CASSPRSGGANQPQHF. Here the CDR3 DNA reads TGTGCCAGCAGCCCTCGGTCCGGAGGGGCCAATCAGCCCCAGCATTTT.

In this sample, this clonotype turned up many times. This CDR3 is CASSLRGPGSGANVLTF. The CDR3 nucleotides read TGCGCCAGCAGCTTGCGGGGGCCAGGCTCTGGGGCCAACGTCCTGACTTTC. V usage is TRBV5-1 and J usage is TRBJ2-6; tentatively, D is TRBD1 or TRBD2 (6 bases each). Germline CDR1 and CDR2: SGHRS and YFSETQ. The CDR3 consists of 17 residues. V was clipped by 1 base and J by 0 bases, with 11 bases between them. Drawing the rest from reference TRBV5-1 and TRBJ2-6, the complete variable domain is KAGVTQTPRYLIKTRGQQVTLSCSPISGHRSVSWYQQTPGQGLQFLFEYFSETQRNKGNFPGRFSGRQFSNSRSEMNVSTLELGDSALYLCASSLRGPGSGANVLTFGAGSRLTVL.

At least ten counts were recorded for this clonotype. This rearrangement joins TRBV27 to TRBJ1-5; TRBD1 might be the D (6 bases). This CDR3 comprises 15 residues. Germline loops: CDR1 MNHEY, CDR2 SMNVEV (reference sequence). The V end lost 7 bases, the J end lost 6 bases, and 19 bases lay between the germline ends. CDR3 sequence: CASKLDRFGTQPQHF. CDR3 DNA: TGTGCCAGCAAACTCGACAGGTTCGGTACTCAGCCCCAGCATTTT.

By proportion, this clonotype is medium-sized. The junction differs from germline at one of its ends, possibly a read error. This chain links TRBV5-1 with TRBJ1-1; D is uncertain. CDR1 SGHRS and CDR2 YFSETQ come from the germline V gene. The CDR3 covers 11 residues. The chain's CDR3 is CASSLNTEAFF. In DNA, the CDR3 is TGTGCCAGCAGCTTGAACACTGAAGCTTTCTTT.

Worth noting for this clonotype: A read error may be the cause here, since a much bigger clone is one base away. V usage is TRBV7-2 and J usage is TRBJ1-3, with D perhaps matching TRBD1 (6 bases). CDR1 and CDR2 from the germline V gene are SGHTA and FQGNSA. The CDR3 spans 16 residues. The CDR3: CVSSLSPGAIGNTIYF. CDR3 DNA: TGTGTCAGCAGCTTGTCCCCAGGGGCTATTGGAAACACCATATATTTT. The entire variable domain, with the rest obtained from reference TRBV7-2 and TRBJ1-3, is as follows: GAGVSQSPSNKVTEKGKDVELRCDPISGHTALYWYRQSLGQGLEFLIYFQGNSAPDKSGLPSDRFSAERTGGSVSTLTIQRTQQEDSAVYLCVSSLSPGAIGNTIYFGEGSWLTVV.

This clonotype was observed a handful of times. The chain is built from TRBV7-2 and TRBJ2-3; the match to TRBD2 covers 10 bases. The V segment lost 5 bases and the J segment 5 bases; nucleotides outside the gene matches: 13. This CDR3 is built from 17 residues. Germline loops: CDR1 SGHTA, CDR2 FQGNSA. Here the CDR3 reads CASSPLLGSGGLDTQYF. In DNA form, the CDR3 reads TGTGCCAGCAGCCCCCTTCTAGGTAGCGGGGGGTTAGATACGCAGTATTTT.

This clonotype was seen more than once but under ten times. This chain connects TRBV20-1 to TRBJ2-3; 9 nucleotides match TRBD2. The CDR3 extends over 14 amino acids. In germline, CDR1 is DFQATT, CDR2 SNEGSKA (reference sequence). V shed 5 bases and J 4 bases; nucleotides not matched to a gene: 7. The CDR3 protein is CSARPGLAADTQYF. CDR3 bases: TGCAGTGCTCGGCCGGGACTAGCCGCAGATACGCAGTATTTT.